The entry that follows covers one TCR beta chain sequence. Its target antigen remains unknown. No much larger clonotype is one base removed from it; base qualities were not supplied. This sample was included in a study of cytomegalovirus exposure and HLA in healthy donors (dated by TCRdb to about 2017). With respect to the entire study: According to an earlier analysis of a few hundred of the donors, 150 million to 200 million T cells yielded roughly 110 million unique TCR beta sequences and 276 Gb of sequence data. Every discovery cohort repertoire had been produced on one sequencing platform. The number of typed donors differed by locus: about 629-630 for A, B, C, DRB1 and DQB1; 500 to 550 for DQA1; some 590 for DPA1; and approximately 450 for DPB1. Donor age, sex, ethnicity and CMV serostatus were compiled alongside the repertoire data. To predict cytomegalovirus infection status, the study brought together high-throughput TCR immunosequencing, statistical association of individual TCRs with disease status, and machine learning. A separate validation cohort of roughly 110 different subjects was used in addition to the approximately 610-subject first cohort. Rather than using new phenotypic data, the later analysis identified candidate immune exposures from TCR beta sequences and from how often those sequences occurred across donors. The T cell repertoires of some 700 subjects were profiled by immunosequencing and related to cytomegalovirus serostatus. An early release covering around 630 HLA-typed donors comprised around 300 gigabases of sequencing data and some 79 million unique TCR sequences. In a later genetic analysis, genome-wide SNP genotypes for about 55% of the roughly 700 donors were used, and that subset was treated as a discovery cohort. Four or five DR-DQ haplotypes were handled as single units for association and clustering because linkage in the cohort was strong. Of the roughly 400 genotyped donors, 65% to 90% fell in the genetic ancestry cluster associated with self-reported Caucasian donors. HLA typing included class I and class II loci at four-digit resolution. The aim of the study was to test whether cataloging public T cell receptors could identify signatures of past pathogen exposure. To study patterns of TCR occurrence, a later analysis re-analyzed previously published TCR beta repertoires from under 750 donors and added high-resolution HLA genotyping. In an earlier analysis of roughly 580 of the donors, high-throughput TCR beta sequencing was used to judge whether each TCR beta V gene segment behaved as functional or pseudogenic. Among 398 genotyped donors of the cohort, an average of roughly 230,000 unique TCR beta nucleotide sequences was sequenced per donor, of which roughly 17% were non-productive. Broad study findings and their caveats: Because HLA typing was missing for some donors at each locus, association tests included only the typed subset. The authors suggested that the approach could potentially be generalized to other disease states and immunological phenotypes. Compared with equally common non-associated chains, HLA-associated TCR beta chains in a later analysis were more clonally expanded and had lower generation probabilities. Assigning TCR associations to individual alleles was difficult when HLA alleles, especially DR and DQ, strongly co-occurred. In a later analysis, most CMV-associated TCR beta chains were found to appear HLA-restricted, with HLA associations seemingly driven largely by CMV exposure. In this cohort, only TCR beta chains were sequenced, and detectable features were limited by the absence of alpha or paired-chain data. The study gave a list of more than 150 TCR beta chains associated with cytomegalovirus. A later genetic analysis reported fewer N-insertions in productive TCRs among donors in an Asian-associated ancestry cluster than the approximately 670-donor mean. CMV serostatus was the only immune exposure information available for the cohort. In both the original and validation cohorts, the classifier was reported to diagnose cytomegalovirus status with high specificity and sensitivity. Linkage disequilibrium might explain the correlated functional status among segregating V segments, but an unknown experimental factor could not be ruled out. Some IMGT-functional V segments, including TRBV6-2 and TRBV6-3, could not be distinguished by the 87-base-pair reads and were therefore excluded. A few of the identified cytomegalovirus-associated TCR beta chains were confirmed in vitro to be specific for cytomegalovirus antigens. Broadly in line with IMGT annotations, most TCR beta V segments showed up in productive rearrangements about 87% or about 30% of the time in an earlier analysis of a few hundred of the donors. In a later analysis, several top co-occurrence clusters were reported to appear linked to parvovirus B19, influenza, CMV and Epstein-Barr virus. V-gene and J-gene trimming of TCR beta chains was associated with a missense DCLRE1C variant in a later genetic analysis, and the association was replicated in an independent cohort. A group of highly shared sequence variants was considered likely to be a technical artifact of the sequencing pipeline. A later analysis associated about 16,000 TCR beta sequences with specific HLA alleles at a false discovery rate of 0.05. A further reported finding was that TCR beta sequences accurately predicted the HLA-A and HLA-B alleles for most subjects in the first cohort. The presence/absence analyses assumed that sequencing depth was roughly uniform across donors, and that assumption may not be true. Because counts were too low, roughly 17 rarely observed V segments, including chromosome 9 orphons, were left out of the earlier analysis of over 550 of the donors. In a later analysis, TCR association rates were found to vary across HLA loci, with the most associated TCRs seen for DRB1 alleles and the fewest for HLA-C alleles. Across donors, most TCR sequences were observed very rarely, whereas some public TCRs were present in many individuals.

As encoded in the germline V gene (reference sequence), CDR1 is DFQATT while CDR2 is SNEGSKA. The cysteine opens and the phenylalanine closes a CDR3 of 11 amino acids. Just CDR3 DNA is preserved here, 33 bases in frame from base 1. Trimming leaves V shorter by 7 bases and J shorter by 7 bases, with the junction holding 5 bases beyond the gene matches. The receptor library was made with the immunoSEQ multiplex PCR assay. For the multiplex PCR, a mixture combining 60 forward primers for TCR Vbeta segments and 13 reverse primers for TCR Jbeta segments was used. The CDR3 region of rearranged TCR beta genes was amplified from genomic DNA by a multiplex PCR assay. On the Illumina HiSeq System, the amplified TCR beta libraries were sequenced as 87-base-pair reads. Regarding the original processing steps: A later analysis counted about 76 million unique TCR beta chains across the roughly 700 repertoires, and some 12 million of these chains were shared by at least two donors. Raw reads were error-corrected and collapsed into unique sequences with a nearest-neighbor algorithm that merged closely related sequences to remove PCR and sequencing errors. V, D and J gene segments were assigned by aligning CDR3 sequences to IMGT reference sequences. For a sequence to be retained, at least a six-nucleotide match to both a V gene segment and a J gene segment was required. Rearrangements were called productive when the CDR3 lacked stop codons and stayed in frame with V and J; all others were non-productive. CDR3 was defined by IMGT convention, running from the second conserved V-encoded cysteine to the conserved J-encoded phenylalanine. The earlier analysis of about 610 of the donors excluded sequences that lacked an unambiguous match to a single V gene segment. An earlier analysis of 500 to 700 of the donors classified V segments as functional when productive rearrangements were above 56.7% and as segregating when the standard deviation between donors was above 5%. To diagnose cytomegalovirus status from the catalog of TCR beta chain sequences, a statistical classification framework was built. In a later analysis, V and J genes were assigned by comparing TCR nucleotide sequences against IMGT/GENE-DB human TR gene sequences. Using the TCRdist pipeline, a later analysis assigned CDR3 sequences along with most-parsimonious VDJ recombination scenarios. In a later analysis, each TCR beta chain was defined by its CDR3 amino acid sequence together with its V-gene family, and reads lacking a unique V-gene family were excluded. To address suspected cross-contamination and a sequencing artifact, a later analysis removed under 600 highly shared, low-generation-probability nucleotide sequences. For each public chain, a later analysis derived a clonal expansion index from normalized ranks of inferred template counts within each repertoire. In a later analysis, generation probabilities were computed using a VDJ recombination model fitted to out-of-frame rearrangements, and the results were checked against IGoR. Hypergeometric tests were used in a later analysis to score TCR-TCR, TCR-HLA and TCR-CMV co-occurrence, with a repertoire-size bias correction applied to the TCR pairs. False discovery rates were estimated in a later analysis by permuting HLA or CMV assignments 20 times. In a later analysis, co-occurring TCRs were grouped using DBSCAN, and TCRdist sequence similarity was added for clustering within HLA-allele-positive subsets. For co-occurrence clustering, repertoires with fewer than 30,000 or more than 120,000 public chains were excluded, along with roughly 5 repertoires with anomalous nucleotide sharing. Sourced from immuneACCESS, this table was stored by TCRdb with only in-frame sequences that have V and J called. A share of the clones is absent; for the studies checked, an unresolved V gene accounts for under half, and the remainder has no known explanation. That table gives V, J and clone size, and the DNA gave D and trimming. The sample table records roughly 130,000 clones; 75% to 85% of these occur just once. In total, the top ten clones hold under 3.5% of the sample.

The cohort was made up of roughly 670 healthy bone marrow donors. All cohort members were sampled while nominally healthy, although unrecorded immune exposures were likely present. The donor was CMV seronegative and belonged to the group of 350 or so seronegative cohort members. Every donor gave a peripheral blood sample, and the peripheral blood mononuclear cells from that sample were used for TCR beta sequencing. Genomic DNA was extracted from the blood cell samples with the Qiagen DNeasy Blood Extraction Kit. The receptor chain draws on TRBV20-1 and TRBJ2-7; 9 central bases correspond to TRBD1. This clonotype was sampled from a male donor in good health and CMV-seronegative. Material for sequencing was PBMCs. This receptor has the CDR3 CSGTGDSEQYF. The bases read TGCAGTGGGACAGGGGATTCTGAGCAGTACTTC.